Reported below is one T cell receptor (beta chain). This entry belongs to a study of T cell changes during pregnancy in multiple sclerosis. This CDR3 is 15 amino acids long. The ends lost 6 bases at V and 6 bases at J; junction bases unmatched: 8. Germline assignment: CDR1 MDHEN and CDR2 SYDVKM. The table came from immunoSEQ multiplex PCR; TCRdb's copy has only in-frame clones and leaves some out. This table holds around 56,000 clones, over 75% found once. The source of this sequence is a female donor with multiple sclerosis, enrolled in a pregnancy study. This chain links TRBV28 with TRBJ1-4, with 9 bases lining up with TRBD1. This material consisted of peripheral blood, taken after pregnancy. This CDR3 is CASRGQGRLYEKLFF. The CDR3 DNA reads as TGTGCCAGCAGAGGACAGGGGCGGCTTTATGAAAAACTGTTTTTT.